This TCR beta chain was observed in a study of blood T cell repertoires in COVID-19 (dated by TCRdb to the early 2020s). Regarding the research as a whole: Samples from collaborators originated in the United States, Italy and Spain and spanned both the acute and convalescent phases of COVID-19. Subjects who had been exposed to COVID-19, were actively infected with it, or had recovered from it provided the deeply sampled blood TCRbeta repertoires that made up the dataset. HLA class I and class II types, where available, came from metadata supplied by the sample provider rather than from assay-based typing. The samples were drawn from the first 160 participants of the ongoing ImmuneRACE study and from 1,254 subjects provided by 6 global collaborators. The material from the prospective study consisted of cDNA or gDNA derived from T cells, B-cell-depleted T cells, or PBMCs. The repertoires were made available in a free public database intended to serve as a resource for research on the immune response to SARS-CoV-2. A de-identified subject ID, COVID-19 status, age in years and sex were almost always included in the sample metadata. Study-level results and caveats: How much clinical and demographic metadata was included differed by source and by participant, and the metadata was provided uncurated.

Spanning cysteine to phenylalanine, the CDR3 consists of 14 amino acids. Only CDR3 DNA remains: 42 bases, in frame from the first base. For CDR1 and CDR2, the germline V gene lists MNHEY and SVGAGI. The V and J ends are trimmed by 7 bases and 3 bases, leaving 15 bases between them. Each collaborating institution followed its own protocols to collect whole blood in K2EDTA tubes. For TCRbeta analysis, collaborators shipped samples as frozen whole blood, isolated PBMCs, or DNA extracted from either of those sample types. TCRbeta CDR3 regions were amplified from genomic DNA using the immunoSEQ Assay, a bias-controlled multiplex PCR. The source study handled its data this way. Within the assay, amplification of reference gene primers was used to estimate how many nucleated cells each sample contained. To quantify the absolute abundance of each unique TCRbeta CDR3 rearrangement, sequence reads were collapsed and filtered. For each sample, productive Simpson clonality was calculated as the square root of Simpson's diversity index across productive rearrangements. TCRdb limited this immuneACCESS table to in-frame rearrangements with V and J called. A share of clones is missing; checked studies link under half to unresolved V genes, and the rest is unexplained. D and trimming come from the DNA, and the V and J calls and clone size come from that table. The sample table records about 54,000 clones; approximately 82% of these occur just once. Jointly, the top ten make up around 5.2% of the sample.

A word on this clone: It lacks a known antigen. Base qualities are not at hand, and no much larger clone is one base apart.

This sequence originates from a human donor in a cohort sampled during active COVID-19. The source material was peripheral blood. Here the chain combines TRBV6-5 and TRBJ1-2, with a weak D call of TRBD1 (5 bases match). The CDR3 sequence is CASTYRGGDYGYTF. The nucleotide sequence reads as follows: TGTGCCAGCACCTACCGGGGAGGGGACTATGGCTACACCTTC.